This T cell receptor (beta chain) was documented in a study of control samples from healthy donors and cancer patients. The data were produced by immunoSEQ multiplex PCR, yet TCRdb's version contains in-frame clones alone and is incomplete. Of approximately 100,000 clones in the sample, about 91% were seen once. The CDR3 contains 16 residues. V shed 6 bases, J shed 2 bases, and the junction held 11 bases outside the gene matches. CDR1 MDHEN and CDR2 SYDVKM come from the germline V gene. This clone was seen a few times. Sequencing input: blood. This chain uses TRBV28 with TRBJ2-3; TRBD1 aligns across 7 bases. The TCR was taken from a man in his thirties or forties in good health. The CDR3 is CASRARGGRDTDTQYF. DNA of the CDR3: TGTGCCAGCAGAGCCAGAGGGGGCAGAGACACAGATACGCAGTATTTT.